This TCR beta chain was sequenced in a study of blood T cell repertoires in COVID-19. The repertoire was sequenced with immunoSEQ multiplex PCR; TCRdb's copy has only in-frame clones and lacks some. In the table there are some 80,000 clones, approximately 90% of which are singletons. V trimming: 7 bases; J trimming: 1 base; junction bases outside the gene matches: 4. Germline V gene sequence: CDR1 PRHDT, CDR2 FYEKMQ (reference sequence). The CDR3 is made up of 15 amino acids. The receptor's source is an elderly woman with active or convalescent COVID-19. The sample consisted of peripheral blood. The V gene is TRBV13, the J gene TRBJ2-2; 9 bases are a match to TRBD1. Written as DNA, the CDR3 is TGTGCCAGCAAGACAGGGGGTTTGAACACCGGGGAGCTGTTTTTT. Its protein product is CASKTGGLNTGELFF. Full variable domain (rest looked up from reference TRBV13 and TRBJ2-2): AAGVIQSPRHLIKEKRETATLKCYPIPRHDTVYWYQQGPGQDPQFLISFYEKMQSDKGSIPDRFSAQQFSDYHSELNMSSLELGDSALYFCASKTGGLNTGELFFGEGSRLTVL.